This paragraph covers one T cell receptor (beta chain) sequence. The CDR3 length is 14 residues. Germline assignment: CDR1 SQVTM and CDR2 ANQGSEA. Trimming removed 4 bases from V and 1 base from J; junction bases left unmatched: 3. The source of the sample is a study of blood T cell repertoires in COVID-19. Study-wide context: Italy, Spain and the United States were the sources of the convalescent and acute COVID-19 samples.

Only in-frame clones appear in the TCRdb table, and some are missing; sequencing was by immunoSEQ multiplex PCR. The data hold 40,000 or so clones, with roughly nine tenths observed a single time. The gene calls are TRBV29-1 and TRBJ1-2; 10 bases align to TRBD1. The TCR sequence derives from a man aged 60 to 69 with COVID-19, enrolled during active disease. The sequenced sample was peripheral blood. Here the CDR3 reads CSVVGTGDNYGYTF. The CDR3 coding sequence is TGCAGCGTTGTTGGGACAGGGGATAACTATGGCTACACCTTC. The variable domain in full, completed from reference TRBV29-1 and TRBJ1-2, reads SAVISQKPSRDICQRGTSLTIQCQVDSQVTMMFWYRQQPGQSLTLIATANQGSEATYESGFVIDKFPISRPNLTFSTLTVSNMSPEDSSIYLCSVVGTGDNYGYTFGSGTRLTVV.